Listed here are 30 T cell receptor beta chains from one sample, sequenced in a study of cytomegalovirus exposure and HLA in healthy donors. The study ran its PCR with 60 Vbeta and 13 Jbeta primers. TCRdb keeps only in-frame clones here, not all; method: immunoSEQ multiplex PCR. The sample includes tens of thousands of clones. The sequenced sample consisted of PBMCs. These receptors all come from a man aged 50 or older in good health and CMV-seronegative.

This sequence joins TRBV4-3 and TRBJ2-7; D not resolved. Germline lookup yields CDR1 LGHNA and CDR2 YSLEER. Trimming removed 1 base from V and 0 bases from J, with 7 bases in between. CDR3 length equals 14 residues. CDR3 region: CASSQAHSSYEQYF. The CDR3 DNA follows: TGCGCCAGCAGCCAAGCCCACAGCTCCTACGAGCAGTACTTC.

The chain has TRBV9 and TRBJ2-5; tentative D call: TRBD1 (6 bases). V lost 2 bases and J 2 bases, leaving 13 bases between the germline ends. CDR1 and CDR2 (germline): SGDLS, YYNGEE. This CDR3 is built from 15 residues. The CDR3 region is CASSVAGTQQETQYF. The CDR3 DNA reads TGTGCCAGCAGCGTTGCCGGGACACAACAAGAGACCCAGTACTTC. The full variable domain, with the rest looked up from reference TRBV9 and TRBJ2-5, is DSGVTQTPKHLITATGQRVTLRCSPRSGDLSVYWYQQSLDQGLQFLIQYYNGEERAKGNILERFSAQQFPDLHSELNLSSLELGDSALYFCASSVAGTQQETQYFGPGTRLLVL.

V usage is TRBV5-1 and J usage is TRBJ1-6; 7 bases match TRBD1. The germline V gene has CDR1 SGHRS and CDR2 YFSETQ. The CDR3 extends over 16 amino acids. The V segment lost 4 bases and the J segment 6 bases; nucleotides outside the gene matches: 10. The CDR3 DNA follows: TGCGCCAGCAGCCCAGGGACAGCTATACTTAATTCACCCCTCCACTTT. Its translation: CASSPGTAILNSPLHF.

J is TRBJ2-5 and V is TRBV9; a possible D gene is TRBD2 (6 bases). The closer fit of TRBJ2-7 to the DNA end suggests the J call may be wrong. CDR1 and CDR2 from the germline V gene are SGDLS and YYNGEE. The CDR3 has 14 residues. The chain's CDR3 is CASSVGLTTYEQYF. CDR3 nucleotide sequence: TGTGCCAGCAGCGTGGGACTGACAACCTACGAGCAGTACTTC.

The CDR3 reads CASSYSSGGLSLEQYF. CDR3 in DNA: TGTGCCAGCAGTTACTCGTCAGGCGGGCTCTCTCTCGAGCAGTACTTC. The rearrangement uses TRBV6-5 and TRBJ2-7, with a possible D match to TRBD2 (5 bases). This CDR3 is 16 amino acids long. Germline V gives CDR1 MNHEY, CDR2 SVGAGI. Between the trimmed V and J ends, which lost 0 bases and 6 bases, there was a span of 18 bases.

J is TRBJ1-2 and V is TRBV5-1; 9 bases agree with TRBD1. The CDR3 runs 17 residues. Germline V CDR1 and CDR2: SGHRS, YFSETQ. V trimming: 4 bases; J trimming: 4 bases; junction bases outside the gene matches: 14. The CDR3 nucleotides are TGCGCCAGCAGCCTAATCGGGACAGGGAGAGTAGGCTATGGCTACACCTTC. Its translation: CASSLIGTGRVGYGYTF.

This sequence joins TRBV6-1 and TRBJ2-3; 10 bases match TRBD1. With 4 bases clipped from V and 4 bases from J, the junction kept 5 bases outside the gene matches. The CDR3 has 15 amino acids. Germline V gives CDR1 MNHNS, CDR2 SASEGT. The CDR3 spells CASSGTGGQADTQYF. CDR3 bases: TGTGCCAGCAGTGGGACAGGGGGTCAGGCAGATACGCAGTATTTT.

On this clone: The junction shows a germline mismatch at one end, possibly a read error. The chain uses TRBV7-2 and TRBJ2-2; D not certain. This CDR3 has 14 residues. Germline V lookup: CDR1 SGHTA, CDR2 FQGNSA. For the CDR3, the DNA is TGTGCCAGCAGCGTAGCCATTAACACCGGGGAGCTGTTTTTT. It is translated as CASSVAINTGELFF.

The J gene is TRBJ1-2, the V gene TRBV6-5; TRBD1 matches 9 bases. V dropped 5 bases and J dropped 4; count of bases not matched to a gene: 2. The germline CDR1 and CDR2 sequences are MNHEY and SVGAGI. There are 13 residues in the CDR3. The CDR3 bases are TGTGCCAGCAGTCGGGACAGGGCCTATGGCTACACCTTC. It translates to CASSRDRAYGYTF.

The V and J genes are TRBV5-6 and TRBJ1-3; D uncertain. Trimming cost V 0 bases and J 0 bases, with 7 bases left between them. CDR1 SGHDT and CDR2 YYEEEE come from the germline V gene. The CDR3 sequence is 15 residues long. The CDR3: CASSLVEASGNTIYF. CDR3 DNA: TGTGCCAGCAGCTTGGTTGAGGCCTCTGGAAACACCATATATTTT.

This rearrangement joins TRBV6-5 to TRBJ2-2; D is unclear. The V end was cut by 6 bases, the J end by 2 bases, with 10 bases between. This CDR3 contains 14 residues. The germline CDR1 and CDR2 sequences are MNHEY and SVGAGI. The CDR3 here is CASRTSFNTGELFF. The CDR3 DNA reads TGTGCCAGCAGGACATCCTTTAACACCGGGGAGCTGTTTTTT.

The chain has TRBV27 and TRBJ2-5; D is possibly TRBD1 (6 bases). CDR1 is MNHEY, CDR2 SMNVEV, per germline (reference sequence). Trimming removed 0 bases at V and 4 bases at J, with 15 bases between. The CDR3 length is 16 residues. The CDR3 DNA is TGTGCCAGCAGTTTATCTGCCGGGACAATAAGAGAGACCCAGTACTTC. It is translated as CASSLSAGTIRETQYF.

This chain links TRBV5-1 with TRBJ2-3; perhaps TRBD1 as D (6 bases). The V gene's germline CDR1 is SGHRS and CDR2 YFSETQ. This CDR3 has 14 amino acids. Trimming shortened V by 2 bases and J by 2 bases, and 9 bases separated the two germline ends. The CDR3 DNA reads TGCGCCAGCAGCTTAGGGGGAGACACAGATACGCAGTATTTT. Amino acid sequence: CASSLGGDTDTQYF.

CDR3 sequence: CASSLFRGNSRTQYF. CDR3 nucleotides: TGTGCCAGCAGCCTGTTCCGGGGAAACTCCAGGACCCAGTACTTC. The rearrangement joins TRBV7-2 to TRBJ2-5; D possibly corresponds to TRBD2 (5 bases). This CDR3 spans 15 amino acids. V lost 5 bases to trimming and J lost 7 bases, with 20 bases between them. Germline V lookup: CDR1 SGHTA, CDR2 FQGNSA.

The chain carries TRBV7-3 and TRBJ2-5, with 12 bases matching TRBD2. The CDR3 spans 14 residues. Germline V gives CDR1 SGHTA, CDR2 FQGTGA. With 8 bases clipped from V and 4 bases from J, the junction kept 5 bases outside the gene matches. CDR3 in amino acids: CASGSSGGAETQYF. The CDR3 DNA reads TGTGCCAGCGGATCTAGCGGGGGGGCAGAGACCCAGTACTTC.

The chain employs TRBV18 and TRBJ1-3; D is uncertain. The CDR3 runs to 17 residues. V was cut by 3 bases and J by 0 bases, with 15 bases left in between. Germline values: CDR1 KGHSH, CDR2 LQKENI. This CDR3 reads CASSPLPRTVSGNTIYF. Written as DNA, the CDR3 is TGTGCCAGCTCACCTCTTCCCAGAACCGTCTCTGGAAACACCATATATTTT.

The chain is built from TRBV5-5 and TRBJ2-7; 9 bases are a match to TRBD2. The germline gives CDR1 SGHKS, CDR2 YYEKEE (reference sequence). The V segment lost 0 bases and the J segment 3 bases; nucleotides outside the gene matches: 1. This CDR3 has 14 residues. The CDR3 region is CASSLGLADYEQYF. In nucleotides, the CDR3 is TGTGCCAGCAGCTTGGGACTAGCGGACTACGAGCAGTACTTC.

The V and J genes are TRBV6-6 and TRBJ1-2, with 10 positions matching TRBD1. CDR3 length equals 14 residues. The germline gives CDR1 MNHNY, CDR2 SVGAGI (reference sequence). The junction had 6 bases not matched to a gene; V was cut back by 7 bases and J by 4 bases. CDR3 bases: TGTGCCAGCAAACCGGGACAGGGGTTCTATGGCTACACCTTC. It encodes CASKPGQGFYGYTF.

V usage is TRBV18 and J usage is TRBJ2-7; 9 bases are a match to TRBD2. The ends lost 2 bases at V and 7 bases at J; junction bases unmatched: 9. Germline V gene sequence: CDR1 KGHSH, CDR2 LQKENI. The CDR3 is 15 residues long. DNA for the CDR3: TGTGCCAGCTCACCAAGGGTAGCGGGGGCTTCTGAGCAGTACTTC. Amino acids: CASSPRVAGASEQYF.

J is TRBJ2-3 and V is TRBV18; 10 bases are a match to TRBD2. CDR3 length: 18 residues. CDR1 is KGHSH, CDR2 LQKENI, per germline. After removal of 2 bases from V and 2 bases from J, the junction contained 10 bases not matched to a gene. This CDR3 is CASSPGAGGPGHTDTQYF. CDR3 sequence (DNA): TGTGCCAGCTCACCAGGAGCGGGGGGGCCGGGGCACACAGATACGCAGTATTTT.

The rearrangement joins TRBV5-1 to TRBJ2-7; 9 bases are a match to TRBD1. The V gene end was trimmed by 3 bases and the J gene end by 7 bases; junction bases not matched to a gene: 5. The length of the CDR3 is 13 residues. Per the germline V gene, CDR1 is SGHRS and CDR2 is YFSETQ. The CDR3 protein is CASSSSTGGEQYF. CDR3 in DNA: TGCGCCAGCAGCTCGTCGACAGGGGGTGAGCAGTACTTC.

The CDR3, as DNA: TGTGCCAGCCAAAACAGGGAAAATCAGCCCCAGCATTTT. Translating gives CASQNRENQPQHF. The chain is built from TRBV19 and TRBJ1-5, with D possibly matching TRBD1 (6 bases). Looked up from germline, CDR1 is LNHDA and CDR2 is SQIVND (reference sequence). The CDR3 sequence is 13 residues long. The V end was cut by 9 bases, the J end by 4 bases, with 13 bases between.

CDR3 loop: CASSSFPTVSGNTIYF. The CDR3 bases are TGTGCCAGCAGTTCTTTCCCCACAGTCTCTGGAAACACCATATATTTT. This rearrangement joins TRBV6-5 to TRBJ1-3; unclear D gene. V was pared by 4 bases and J by 0 bases, with 13 bases between. From germline, CDR1 is MNHEY and CDR2 SVGAGI. The length of the CDR3 is 16 residues.

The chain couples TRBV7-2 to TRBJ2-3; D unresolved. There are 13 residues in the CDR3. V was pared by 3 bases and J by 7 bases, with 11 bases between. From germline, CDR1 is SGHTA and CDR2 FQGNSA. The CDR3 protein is CASSFGDRNTQYF. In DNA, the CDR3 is TGTGCCAGCAGCTTCGGAGACCGGAATACGCAGTATTTT.

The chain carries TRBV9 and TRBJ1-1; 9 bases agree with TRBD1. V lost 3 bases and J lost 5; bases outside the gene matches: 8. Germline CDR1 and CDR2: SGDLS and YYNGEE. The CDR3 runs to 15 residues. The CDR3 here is CASSAVGQGWTEAFF. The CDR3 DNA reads TGTGCCAGCAGCGCCGTGGGACAGGGTTGGACTGAAGCTTTCTTT.

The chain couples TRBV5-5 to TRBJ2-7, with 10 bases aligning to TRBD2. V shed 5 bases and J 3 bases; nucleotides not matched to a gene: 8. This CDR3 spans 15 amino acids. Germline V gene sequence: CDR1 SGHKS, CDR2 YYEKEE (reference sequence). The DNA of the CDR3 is TGTGCCAGCAGGGAGGGCGGGACTAGCGTCTACGAGCAGTACTTC. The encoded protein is CASREGGTSVYEQYF.

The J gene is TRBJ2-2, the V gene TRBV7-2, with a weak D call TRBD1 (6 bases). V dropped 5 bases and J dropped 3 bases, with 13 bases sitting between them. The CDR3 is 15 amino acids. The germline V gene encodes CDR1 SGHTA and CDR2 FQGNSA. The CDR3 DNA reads TGTGCCAGCAGCGGATACAGGGAGCACACCGGGGAGCTGTTTTTT. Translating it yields CASSGYREHTGELFF.

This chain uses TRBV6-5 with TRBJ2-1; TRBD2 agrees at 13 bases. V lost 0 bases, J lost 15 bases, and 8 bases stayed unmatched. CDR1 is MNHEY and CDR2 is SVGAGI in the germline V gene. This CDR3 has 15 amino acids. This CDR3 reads CASSYSTTSGGARFF. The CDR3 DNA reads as TGTGCCAGCAGTTACTCTACCACTAGCGGGGGGGCGCGGTTCTTC.

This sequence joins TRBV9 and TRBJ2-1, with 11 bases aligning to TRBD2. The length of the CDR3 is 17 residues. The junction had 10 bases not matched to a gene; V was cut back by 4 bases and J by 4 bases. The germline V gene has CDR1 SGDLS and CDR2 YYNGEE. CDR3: CASSSKSGTSGYNEQFF. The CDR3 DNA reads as TGTGCCAGCAGCTCCAAATCCGGGACTAGCGGATACAATGAGCAGTTCTTC.

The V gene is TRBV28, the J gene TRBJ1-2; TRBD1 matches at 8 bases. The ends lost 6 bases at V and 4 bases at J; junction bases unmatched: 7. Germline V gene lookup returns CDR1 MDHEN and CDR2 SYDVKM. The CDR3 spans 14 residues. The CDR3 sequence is CASSLGQEGYGYTF. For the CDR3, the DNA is TGTGCCAGCAGCTTGGGACAGGAAGGCTATGGCTACACCTTC.